The next 18 T cell receptor beta chains were all read from a single sample in a study of T cell repertoires in cytomegalovirus infection. TCRdb analysed the reads with MiXCR anew, one entry per CDR3 protein. The sample includes 150,000 to 160,000 distinct CDR3 sequences, about 25% of them seen just once. Input material: PBMCs. The receptors were sampled from a human donor in good health (CMV status not recorded). Some clones in this sample may be carry-over from other donors' samples.

This clonotype was counted a few times. This rearrangement joins TRBV29-1 to TRBJ1-2; TRBD1 might be the D (6 bases). Germline-derived CDR1 and CDR2 are SQVTM and ANQGSEA. This CDR3 is 14 amino acids long. Trimming took 2 bases from V and 0 from J, leaving 10 bases between them. CDR3 amino acids: CSVEPQGSNYGYTF. The CDR3 DNA sequence: TGCAGCGTTGAACCACAGGGTTCTAACTATGGCTACACCTTC.

This chain uses TRBV20-1 with TRBJ1-1, with D possibly matching TRBD1 (5 bases). This CDR3 is 15 amino acids long. Germline-derived CDR1 and CDR2 are DFQATT and SNEGSKA (reference sequence). The V end lost 4 bases, the J end lost 4 bases, and 19 bases lay between the germline ends. The CDR3 bases are TGCAGTGCTACCCTAGGGCAGGCCGGGACCACTGAAGCTTTCTTT. Translation: CSATLGQAGTTEAFF.

This clonotype was counted between two and nine times. V gene TRBV20-1 combines with J gene TRBJ2-7; 8 bases map to TRBD2. Trimming at V came to 1 base and at J to 2 bases, leaving 4 bases not matched to a gene. The V gene's germline CDR1 is DFQATT and CDR2 SNEGSKA (reference sequence). The CDR3 consists of 14 residues. The CDR3 region has the DNA TGCAGTGCTAGAGTTGGACTAGCACCCTACGAGCAGTACTTC. This gives the protein CSARVGLAPYEQYF.

CDR3 sequence reads: CSAEDRSYEQYF. Written as DNA, the CDR3 is TGCAGTGCTGAGGACAGATCCTACGAGCAGTACTTC. The rearrangement joins TRBV20-1 to TRBJ2-7, with a weak D call TRBD1 (6 bases). The ends were cut back, 5 bases at V and 1 base at J, with 9 bases in the middle. Per the germline V gene, CDR1 is DFQATT and CDR2 is SNEGSKA (reference sequence). The CDR3 consists of 12 residues.

J is TRBJ1-2 and V is TRBV18, with 8 bases that match TRBD1. CDR1 is KGHSH, CDR2 LQKENI, per germline. CDR3 size: 13 residues. The junction had 5 bases not matched to a gene; V was cut back by 3 bases and J by 8 bases. CDR3 sequence reads: CASSPDRDRGYTF. The CDR3 coding sequence is TGTGCCAGCTCACCGGACAGGGACCGGGGCTACACCTTC.

This clonotype was found many times. The chain has TRBV7-8 and TRBJ2-6; D gene uncertain. The CDR3 covers 15 residues. Germline V gene data show CDR1 as SGHVS and CDR2 as FQNEAQ. Trimming stripped 3 bases from V and 0 bases from J, with 6 bases between. This CDR3 reads CASSFPSSGANVLTF. The CDR3 DNA sequence: TGTGCCAGCAGCTTCCCAAGCTCTGGGGCCAACGTCCTGACTTTC.

This CDR3 is CASSEYGRTGELFF. CDR3 DNA: TGTGCCAGCAGTGAATATGGGCGGACCGGGGAGCTGTTTTTT. The chain is built from TRBV25-1 and TRBJ2-2, with no clear D. The germline CDR1 and CDR2 sequences are MGHDK and SYGVNS. The CDR3 contains 14 residues. V lost 0 bases, J lost 5 bases, and 7 bases lay in between.

This chain joins TRBV7-2 and TRBJ2-6; D not resolved. From germline, CDR1 is SGHTA and CDR2 FQGNSA. Trimming pared 5 bases from V and 0 bases from J, leaving 8 bases between. CDR3 length: 15 amino acids. CDR3: CASSPPSSGANVLTF. The CDR3 bases are TGTGCCAGCAGCCCGCCAAGCTCTGGGGCCAACGTCCTGACTTTC.

This clonotype was seen repeatedly, ten times or more. The chain employs TRBV5-5 and TRBJ2-2; D call uncertain. This CDR3 contains 17 residues. V was clipped by 0 bases and J by 0 bases, with 12 bases between them. From germline, CDR1 is SGHKS and CDR2 YYEKEE (reference sequence). CDR3: CASSLGSDIANTGELFF. The CDR3 region has the DNA TGTGCCAGCAGCTTGGGGTCTGACATCGCGAACACCGGGGAGCTGTTTTTT.

This clonotype was detected a few times. V gene TRBV28 combines with J gene TRBJ2-2, with 7 bases that match TRBD1. Germline CDR1 reads MDHEN; CDR2 reads SYDVKM. V dropped 6 bases and J dropped 5; count of bases not matched to a gene: 15. The CDR3 loop spans 17 amino acids. This CDR3 is CASRPRTGTEGTGELFF. DNA for the CDR3: TGTGCCAGCAGACCAAGAACCGGGACAGAAGGGACCGGGGAGCTGTTTTTT.

The J gene is TRBJ2-7, the V gene TRBV7-2; TRBD2 matches 9 bases. With 2 bases clipped from V and 4 bases from J, the junction kept 9 bases outside the gene matches. There are 16 residues in the CDR3. Germline lookup yields CDR1 SGHTA and CDR2 FQGNSA. The CDR3 reads CASSLSAGGAPYEQYF. DNA of the CDR3: TGTGCCAGCAGCTTAAGCGCGGGGGGGGCCCCATACGAGCAGTACTTC. The variable domain in full, with the rest retrieved from reference TRBV7-2 and TRBJ2-7, is GAGVSQSPSNKVTEKGKDVELRCDPISGHTALYWYRQSLGQGLEFLIYFQGNSAPDKSGLPSDRFSAERTGGSVSTLTIQRTQQEDSAVYLCASSLSAGGAPYEQYFGPGTRLTVT.

V is TRBV29-1 and J is TRBJ2-7; D is possibly TRBD1 (6 bases). The CDR3 runs 13 residues. The germline V and J ends were trimmed by 7 bases and 1 base, with 14 bases remaining between them. From germline, CDR1 is SQVTM and CDR2 ANQGSEA. As DNA, the CDR3 is TGCAGCGCCAAAGACAGGAATTCCTACGAGCAGTACTTC. Translated: CSAKDRNSYEQYF.

This clonotype was recorded many times. The rearrangement uses TRBV7-8 and TRBJ2-3; 7 bases match TRBD2. The CDR3 is 16 residues long. Germline assignment: CDR1 SGHVS and CDR2 FQNEAQ. Germline trimming cut 1 base from V and 5 bases from J; bases unmatched to any gene: 9. The CDR3 DNA follows: TGTGCCAGCAGCTTAGGATGGGCGGGAGTCGTAGATACGCAGTATTTT. Its protein is CASSLGWAGVVDTQYF.

The V gene is TRBV11-2, the J gene TRBJ1-2; D possibly corresponds to TRBD1 (5 bases). Trimming pared 1 base from V and 8 bases from J, leaving 11 bases between. CDR3 length equals 13 residues. Germline-derived CDR1 and CDR2 are SGHAT and FQNNGV. CDR3 nucleotides: TGTGCCAGCAGCTTAGGGTTTGACAGCGGCTACACCTTC. It codes for CASSLGFDSGYTF. The full variable domain, its missing parts supplied by reference TRBV11-2 and TRBJ1-2, is EAGVAQSPRYKIIEKRQSVAFWCNPISGHATLYWYQQILGQGPKLLIQFQNNGVVDDSQLPKDRFSAERLKGVDSTLKIQPAKLEDSAVYLCASSLGFDSGYTFGSGTRLTVV.

A single count supports this clonotype. This may be a read error: a much more frequent sequence differs by one nucleotide. The chain carries TRBV28 and TRBJ2-7, with TRBD1 identical over 7 bases. Trimming cost V 5 bases and J 4 bases; bases outside gene matches: 11. Germline values: CDR1 MDHEN, CDR2 SYDVKM. This CDR3 has 15 residues. CDR3 sequence (DNA): TGTGCCAGCAGTCCGTCCCGGTACAGGGGTTACGAGCAGTACTTC. As protein: CASSPSRYRGYEQYF.

CDR3 region: CSARGGWGDWPQHF. The CDR3 nucleotides read TGCAGTGCTAGAGGGGGGTGGGGCGATTGGCCCCAGCATTTT. The rearrangement links TRBV20-1 to TRBJ1-5; a possible D gene is TRBD1 (5 bases). Germline-derived CDR1 and CDR2 are DFQATT and SNEGSKA (reference sequence). V lost 1 base to trimming and J lost 9 bases, with 16 bases between them. The CDR3 is 14 residues long.

In its sample, this clonotype was seen a few times. CDR3 in amino acids: CASSSIRDRDLFNSPLHF. CDR3 nucleotides: TGTGCCAGCAGTTCTATCCGGGACAGGGATCTCTTTAATTCACCCCTCCACTTT. The chain has TRBV28 and TRBJ1-6; TRBD1 matches 9 bases. V gave up 4 bases and J gave up 6 bases; unmatched junction bases: 13. The germline gives CDR1 MDHEN, CDR2 SYDVKM. This CDR3 has 18 residues.

The V gene is TRBV27, the J gene TRBJ2-1; D gene unclear. The CDR3 runs 15 residues. Germline V lookup: CDR1 MNHEY, CDR2 SMNVEV (reference sequence). Between the trimmed V and J ends, which lost 2 bases and 0 bases, there was a span of 8 bases. CDR3 sequence: CASSLLVSSYNEQFF. CDR3 coding DNA: TGTGCCAGCAGTTTACTGGTGAGCTCCTACAATGAGCAGTTCTTC.